Each of the 24 T cell receptor beta chains below was sequenced from the same sample in a study of PD-1 blockade in classical Hodgkin lymphoma. Profiling relied on immunoSEQ multiplex PCR, and the TCRdb table lists in-frame clones only, not all of them. The sample yields 50,000 to 75,000 clones, around 89% seen once. Every patient was affected by relapse after autologous stem cell transplantation, while exposure to brentuximab vedotin was not uniform. This specimen consisted of peripheral blood mononuclear cells (PBMCs), obtained at baseline. All receptors come from a human donor with classical Hodgkin lymphoma.

The genes are TRBV10-2 and TRBJ1-2; D is perhaps TRBD1 (6 bases). CDR1 and CDR2 (germline): WSHSY, SAAADI. This CDR3 spans 16 amino acids. V was cut by 0 bases and J by 7 bases, with 18 bases left in between. The CDR3 region is CASSESVKGGSGGYTF. The CDR3, as DNA: TGCGCCAGCAGTGAGTCCGTTAAGGGGGGCTCGGGTGGCTACACCTTC.

The gene calls are TRBV9 and TRBJ2-5; 15 nucleotides match TRBD2. CDR1 is SGDLS and CDR2 is YYNGEE in the germline V gene. V shed 3 bases, J shed 5 bases, and the junction held 11 bases outside the gene matches. There are 18 residues in the CDR3. The CDR3 is CASSGPGTSGGTKETQYF. Here the CDR3 DNA reads TGTGCCAGCAGCGGGCCCGGGACTAGCGGGGGGACGAAGGAGACCCAGTACTTC. The full variable domain, its missing parts supplied by reference TRBV9 and TRBJ2-5, is DSGVTQTPKHLITATGQRVTLRCSPRSGDLSVYWYQQSLDQGLQFLIQYYNGEERAKGNILERFSAQQFPDLHSELNLSSLELGDSALYFCASSGPGTSGGTKETQYFGPGTRLLVL.

The chain employs TRBV27 and TRBJ1-1; maybe TRBD1 (5 bases). Germline V lookup: CDR1 MNHEY, CDR2 SMNVEV (reference sequence). V lost 6 bases and J lost 2, with 19 bases in between. This CDR3 is 16 amino acids long. CDR3: CASRITGWAANTEAFF. The CDR3 DNA sequence: TGTGCCAGCAGGATCACAGGTTGGGCCGCCAACACTGAAGCTTTCTTT.

The CDR3: CASSLTDHPLSAFF. The CDR3 bases are TGTGCCAGCAGTTTGACAGATCACCCTTTATCGGCTTTCTTT. The chain is built from TRBV7-9 and TRBJ1-1, with D possibly TRBD1 on 5 matching bases. Germline V gene lookup returns CDR1 SEHNR and CDR2 FQNEAQ (reference sequence). The V gene lost 6 bases and the J gene lost 11 bases, with 22 bases spanning the gap. This CDR3 has 14 amino acids.

There are a few counts of this clone. The rearrangement uses TRBV27 and TRBJ1-5; tentatively, D is TRBD1 (6 bases). CDR3 length: 13 amino acids. CDR1 and CDR2 from the germline V gene are MNHEY and SMNVEV (reference sequence). The V end was cut by 6 bases, the J end by 3 bases, with 9 bases between. The CDR3 spells CASRDSTNQPQHF. The CDR3 DNA follows: TGTGCCAGCAGGGACAGTACCAATCAGCCCCAGCATTTT.

The rearrangement joins TRBV5-1 to TRBJ2-5, with 7 bases fitting TRBD2. The DNA end favors TRBJ2-7, so the J call may be wrong. Germline CDR1 and CDR2: SGHRS and YFSETQ. This CDR3 is 15 amino acids long. CDR3 sequence reads: CASRDEAGVSYEQYF. The CDR3 DNA is TGCGCCAGCAGGGACGAGGCGGGGGTATCCTACGAGCAGTACTTC.

The J gene is TRBJ1-2, the V gene TRBV7-9; 8 bases map to TRBD1. V was clipped by 5 bases and J by 11 bases; unmatched bases: 4. Germline V gene lookup returns CDR1 SEHNR and CDR2 FQNEAQ (reference sequence). The CDR3 contains 11 residues. The DNA for the CDR3 is TGTGCCAGCAGCCTGGACAGGGCTTACACCTTC. Translation gives CASSLDRAYTF. The full variable domain, in which reference TRBV7-9 and TRBJ1-2 provide the parts outside the CDR3, is DTGVSQNPRHKITKRGQNVTFRCDPISEHNRLYWYRQTLGQGPEFLTYFQNEAQLEKSRLLSDRFSAERPKGSFSTLEIQRTEQGDSAMYLCASSLDRAYTFGSGTRLTVV.

The chain carries TRBV29-1 and TRBJ1-3; D not resolved. V lost 4 bases and J lost 0, with 7 bases in between. This CDR3 comprises 13 residues. The V gene's germline CDR1 is SQVTM and CDR2 ANQGSEA. CDR3 nucleotides: TGCAGCGTTGGTCTGTACTCTGGAAACACCATATATTTT. This translates into CSVGLYSGNTIYF.

J is TRBJ1-2 and V is TRBV5-1; D remains unclear. The V end lost 5 bases, the J end lost 2 bases, and 10 bases lay between the germline ends. The CDR3 runs 13 residues. Germline V gene data show CDR1 as SGHRS and CDR2 as YFSETQ. CDR3 DNA: TGCGCCAGCAGATTCGGGCGGAACTATGGCTACACCTTC. This encodes CASRFGRNYGYTF.

The chain is built from TRBV4-1 and TRBJ2-4, with TRBD1 matching 11 bases. The V segment lost 1 base and the J segment 0 bases; nucleotides outside the gene matches: 5. CDR1 is MGHRA, CDR2 YSYEKL, per germline. This CDR3 has 18 residues. CDR3 loop: CASSQVGTGGPAKNIQYF. CDR3 in DNA: TGCGCCAGCAGCCAAGTCGGGACAGGGGGTCCAGCCAAAAACATTCAGTACTTC.

The gene calls are TRBV10-2 and TRBJ1-5; 10 nucleotides agree with TRBD1. The CDR3 extends over 16 amino acids. Trimming at V came to 0 bases and at J to 7 bases, leaving 6 bases not matched to a gene. Per germline, CDR1 WSHSY and CDR2 SAAADI. The CDR3 reads CASSESIRTGGQPQHF. CDR3 DNA sequence: TGCGCCAGCAGTGAGTCTATCCGGACAGGGGGACAGCCCCAGCATTTT.

This chain connects TRBV6-1 to TRBJ2-3; unclear D gene. Germline V gene sequence: CDR1 MNHNS, CDR2 SASEGT. Trimming stripped 1 base from V and 7 bases from J, with 3 bases between. This CDR3 contains 11 residues. CDR3 DNA sequence: TGTGCCAGCAGTGAAGGGAATACGCAGTATTTT. It yields the protein CASSEGNTQYF.

The chain combines TRBV5-1 with TRBJ1-1, with 7 nucleotides matching TRBD1. The CDR3 covers 18 residues. CDR1 is SGHRS and CDR2 is YFSETQ in the germline V gene. With V trimmed by 0 bases and J by 0 bases, 11 bases remained unmatched. CDR3 in amino acids: CASSLVFRGGALNTEAFF. In DNA form, the CDR3 reads TGCGCCAGCAGCTTGGTGTTTAGAGGGGGCGCTTTGAACACTGAAGCTTTCTTT.

V and J are TRBV12-5 and TRBJ1-5, with 8 bases fitting TRBD1. CDR1 is LGHNT and CDR2 is FRNRAP in the germline V gene. V lost 2 bases, J lost 5 bases, and 14 bases stayed unmatched. The length of the CDR3 is 18 residues. CDR3 amino acids: CASGLSRQGTFLHQPQHF. As DNA, the CDR3 is TGTGCTAGTGGTTTGTCCCGACAGGGGACCTTCCTGCATCAGCCCCAGCATTTT.

V and J are TRBV2 and TRBJ2-7; D remains unclear. V gave up 6 bases and J gave up 3 bases, with 15 bases separating them. This CDR3 spans 14 amino acids. From germline, CDR1 is SNHLY and CDR2 FYNNEI. The CDR3 region has the DNA TGTGCCAGCAGCCGCGATGGTGGCAGCTACGAGCAGTACTTC. This gives the protein CASSRDGGSYEQYF. Full variable domain (rest looked up from reference TRBV2 and TRBJ2-7): EPEVTQTPSHQVTQMGQEVILRCVPISNHLYFYWYRQILGQKVEFLVSFYNNEISEKSEIFDDQFSVERPDGSNFTLKIRSTKLEDSAMYFCASSRDGGSYEQYFGPGTRLTVT.

The chain combines TRBV4-1 with TRBJ1-3; D call uncertain. CDR3 length equals 13 residues. Germline V gene lookup returns CDR1 MGHRA and CDR2 YSYEKL. V dropped 1 base and J dropped 7 bases, with 8 bases sitting between them. The CDR3 is CASSQGGWNTIYF. For the CDR3, the DNA is TGCGCCAGCAGCCAAGGGGGTTGGAACACCATATATTTT.

Here the CDR3 reads CASSSRTDNSPLHF. CDR3 DNA sequence: TGTGCCAGCAGTTCGAGGACAGATAATTCACCCCTCCACTTT. The chain joins TRBV6-5 to TRBJ1-6, with D perhaps matching TRBD1 (6 bases). Germline V gene sequence: CDR1 MNHEY, CDR2 SVGAGI. The germline V and J ends were trimmed by 4 bases and 5 bases, with 9 bases remaining between them. This CDR3 has 14 amino acids.

The chain employs TRBV11-2 and TRBJ2-7; D not resolved. The V gene lost 1 base and the J gene lost 12 bases, with 10 bases spanning the gap. The CDR3 contains 11 residues. Germline CDR1 is SGHAT and CDR2 is FQNNGV. CDR3 bases: TGTGCCAGCAGCTTAGGGCGGAGAGGGTACTTC. Protein sequence: CASSLGRRGYF.

The chain uses TRBV5-1 and TRBJ1-2, with unresolved D. The V gene's germline CDR1 is SGHRS and CDR2 YFSETQ. This CDR3 is 14 amino acids long. V was shortened by 5 bases and J by 6 bases, with 17 bases between the two germline ends. The DNA for the CDR3 is TGCGCCAGCAGACTTGAGGACTCAAGTCATGGCTACACCTTC. Translated, it gives CASRLEDSSHGYTF.

The chain uses TRBV7-2 and TRBJ2-1; 7 bases are shared with TRBD1. Germline-derived CDR1 and CDR2 are SGHTA and FQGNSA. The CDR3 runs to 16 residues. V lost 1 base to trimming and J lost 5 bases; unmatched junction nucleotides: 8. CDR3 sequence (DNA): TGTGCCAGCAGCTTAGTTGGGACAGACCCGAACAATGAGCAGTTCTTC. Translation gives CASSLVGTDPNNEQFF.

The rearrangement joins TRBV18 to TRBJ1-2, with 7 bases aligning to TRBD1. Germline values: CDR1 KGHSH, CDR2 LQKENI. This CDR3 has 17 amino acids. The J segment lost 7 bases and the V segment lost 4 bases, leaving 18 bases of the junction unmatched. This CDR3 reads CASSRGQADISNPGYTF. CDR3 nucleotide sequence: TGTGCCAGCTCACGAGGACAGGCGGACATCAGCAATCCTGGCTACACCTTC. The whole variable domain, filled in from reference TRBV18 and TRBJ1-2, reads NAGVMQNPRHLVRRRGQEARLRCSPMKGHSHVYWYRQLPEEGLKFMVYLQKENIIDESGMPKERFSAEFPKEGPSILRIQQVVRGDSAAYFCASSRGQADISNPGYTFGSGTRLTVV.

This clone was observed once. The V and J genes are TRBV19 and TRBJ1-1; D might be TRBD1 (6 bases). Germline CDR1 is LNHDA and CDR2 is SQIVND (reference sequence). V lost 6 bases and J 5 bases, leaving 19 bases between the germline ends. This CDR3 has 15 amino acids. The CDR3 nucleotides read TGTGCCAGTAGACTGCCGGGGGGCGCGAGGACTGAAGCTTTCTTT. This codes for CASRLPGGARTEAFF.

This clone showed up just once. This chain connects TRBV19 to TRBJ2-2; possibly TRBD1 for D (5 bases). The germline gives CDR1 LNHDA, CDR2 SQIVND (reference sequence). The CDR3 totals 15 residues. The V end was cut by 6 bases, the J end by 1 base, with 12 bases between. For the CDR3, the DNA is TGTGCCAGTAGCCTTTCAGGGTTGAACACCGGGGAGCTGTTTTTT. Protein sequence: CASSLSGLNTGELFF.

The CDR3 is CASSLTRLAGQETQYF. Here the CDR3 DNA reads TGTGCCAGCAGCCTAACTCGACTAGCGGGTCAAGAGACCCAGTACTTC. The chain links TRBV16 to TRBJ2-5, with 10 bases identical to TRBD2. Germline V CDR1 and CDR2: KGHSY, FQNENV. The CDR3 sequence is 16 residues long. Trimming cost V 4 bases and J 2 bases; bases outside gene matches: 7.